This record concerns one TCR beta chain sequence. Its antigen is unknown. Assay: immunoSEQ multiplex PCR; the TCRdb copy retains only in-frame clones and omits some. The data show 25,000 to 35,000 clones, roughly 90% seen once. The data originate from a study of T cells in narcolepsy. Germline assignment: CDR1 PRHDT and CDR2 FYEKMQ (reference sequence). After removal of 5 bases from V and 1 base from J, the junction contained 1 base not matched to a gene. The CDR3 runs 14 residues. Study-level results: Autoreactive clonotypes reportedly recurred in blood of same and different patients, not controls. Some memory CD4+ repertoires had no autoreactive clone sequences.

V gene TRBV13 combines with J gene TRBJ2-3; 9 nucleotides line up with TRBD2. Sample: CD45RA- memory CD4+ T cells from PBMCs. This TCR was recovered from a human donor with narcolepsy. This CDR3 is CASSRTSGTDTQYF. DNA of the CDR3: TGTGCCAGCAGCCGGACTAGCGGCACAGATACGCAGTATTTT.